This T cell receptor beta chain was captured by sequencing in a study of T cells in Graves' hyperthyroidism and ophthalmopathy. Study-wide background: At initial diagnosis, before any treatment had begun, peripheral blood was obtained. Findings and caveats of the study: In simple terms, a model built on 13 V-J features told ophthalmopathy apart from stable hyperthyroidism. Ophthalmopathy prediction by the model preceded onset by a median approximately 6.9 months.

To note about this clonotype: The antigen is not known.

Trimming pared 4 bases from V and 8 bases from J, leaving 12 bases between. The CDR3 sequence is 13 residues long. Germline CDR1 LGHDT, CDR2 YNNKEL (reference sequence). Amplified TCR beta CDR3 regions derived from RNA transcripts. The TCR CDR3 first-round RT-PCR relied on the HTBI primer set. TCRdb called the multiplex PCR reads again in MiXCR, with one record for every CDR3 protein. The sample lists some 600,000 distinct CDR3 sequences, approximately 15% occurring once. The receptor was isolated from a woman aged 25 to 45 with Graves' hyperthyroidism that later progressed to Graves' ophthalmopathy. The sample comprised blood. This chain connects TRBV3-1 to TRBJ2-1; the D gene is possibly TRBD2 (7 bases). CDR3 protein: CASSPAGADEQFF. The CDR3 nucleotides read TGTGCCAGCAGCCCCGCGGGGGCGGATGAGCAGTTCTTC.